Listed below are T cell receptor beta chains from one sample, sequenced in a study of cytomegalovirus exposure and HLA in healthy donors. Sequencing used immunoSEQ multiplex PCR; TCRdb keeps in-frame clones, though not all of them. This sample has roughly 110,000 clones; roughly four fifths occur once, and the top ten carry around 2.1%. Sequenced sample: PBMCs. Receptors originate from a man aged 18 to 29 in good health and CMV-seronegative. CDR3s include the opening cysteine and the closing phenylalanine or tryptophan. D genes are given only for firm matches. Rows may omit the clone size; those that give it use once, few, many or a size class.

j_call | d_call | clone_size | v_call | cdr3_nt | cdr3_aa
TRBJ1-3 | NA | NA | TRBV4-3 | TGCGCCAGCAGCCAAGTGGGGGGGCTTGGAAACACCATATATTTT | CASSQVGGLGNTIYF
TRBJ2-2 | NA | NA | TRBV6-5 | TGTGCCAGCAGTTCGGGTCCATCGAACACCGGGGAGCTGTTTTTT | CASSSGPSNTGELFF
TRBJ2-7 | TRBD1 | NA | TRBV6-5 | TGTGCCAGCACGTCCGGACAGGGGTCCTACGAGCAGTACTTC | CASTSGQGSYEQYF
TRBJ2-3 | TRBD2 | NA | TRBV6-4 | TGTGCCAGCAGTGTGAGCGGGGGGGGCACAGATACGCAGTATTTT | CASSVSGGGTDTQYF
TRBJ2-2 | NA | NA | TRBV27 | TGTGCCAGCAGTTTATCTCCGCACCTGACCGGGGGTGCCGGGGAGCTGTTTTTT | CASSLSPHLTGGAGELFF
TRBJ2-4 | TRBD1 | NA | TRBV7-2 | TGTGCCAGCAGCTCCCTACTGGGGACAGAAAACATTCAGTACTTC | CASSSLLGTENIQYF
TRBJ1-5 | TRBD1 | NA | TRBV6-5 | TGTGCCAGCAGTGTGGGACAGGGGTTTGGACAGCCCCAGCATTTT | CASSVGQGFGQPQHF
TRBJ1-3 | NA | NA | TRBV28 | TGTGCCAGCAACTTCCCAGGGTCCTCTGGAGGAAACACCATATATTTT | CASNFPGSSGGNTIYF
TRBJ2-1 | TRBD2 | NA | TRBV5-1 | TGCGCCAGCAGCACGAGCGGGGGGACGTACAATGAGCAGTTCTTC | CASSTSGGTYNEQFF
TRBJ2-1 | TRBD2 | NA | TRBV13 | TGTGCCAGCAGCTACGGGACTAGCGGGGGGGCCACGGGGAATGAGCAGTTCTTC | CASSYGTSGGATGNEQFF
TRBJ2-2 | NA | NA | TRBV19 | TGTGCCAGTATTCAAAGGGGGACCGGGGAGCTGTTTTTT | CASIQRGTGELFF
TRBJ2-7 | TRBD1 | NA | TRBV6-5 | TGTGCCAGCAGGCACAGGGGTTTCGAGCAGTACTTC | CASRHRGFEQYF
TRBJ2-7 | NA | NA | TRBV6-5 | TGTGCCAGCAGTTACTTCAGTAACTACGAGCAGTACTTC | CASSYFSNYEQYF
TRBJ1-6 | TRBD1 | NA | TRBV11-2 | TGTGCCAGCAGCCGACTGGACAGGGGAGATAATTCACCCCTCCACTTT | CASSRLDRGDNSPLHF
TRBJ1-4 | NA | NA | TRBV9 | TGTGCCAGCAGTTTACCGGGATCTGCGGAACTGTTTTTT | CASSLPGSAELFF
TRBJ2-7 | TRBD1 | NA | TRBV7-8 | TGTGCCAGCAGCTTGGGACAGGGGGTGTACGAGCAGTACTTC | CASSLGQGVYEQYF
TRBJ2-1 | TRBD2 | NA | TRBV5-8 | TGTGCCAGCAGCTCCTACAGCGGGGTCCTTGTTGAGCAGTTCTTC | CASSSYSGVLVEQFF
TRBJ2-4 | NA | NA | TRBV28 | TGTGCCAGCGGGACCCCAGGGGCCGTCACCAAAAACATTCAGTACTTC | CASGTPGAVTKNIQYF
TRBJ2-2 | TRBD2 | NA | TRBV7-8 | TGTGCCAGCAGCTTAGCGGGCGGGGGACCCCCCGAGCTGTTTTTT | CASSLAGGGPPELFF
TRBJ2-6 | TRBD2 | few | TRBV10-3 | TGTGCCATCAGTGACCCAAGGGAGGGTTCTGGGGCCAACGTCCTGACTTTC | CAISDPREGSGANVLTF
TRBJ2-1 | TRBD1 | few | TRBV10-3 | TGTGCCATCAGTGGGAGCCTGACAGGGATCTCCTACAATGAGCAGTTCTTC | CAISGSLTGISYNEQFF
TRBJ1-2 | NA | NA | TRBV7-9 | TGTGCCAGCAGCCCCCCGAGCCGATATGGCTACACCTTC | CASSPPSRYGYTF
TRBJ2-4 | NA | NA | TRBV7-9 | TGTGCCAGCAGCCCGACTAGTCTCGGAGACATTCAGTACTTC | CASSPTSLGDIQYF
TRBJ1-6 | NA | NA | TRBV19 | TGTGCCAGTAGACCCGCAGGGGTTAATTCACCCCTCCACTTT | CASRPAGVNSPLHF
TRBJ1-5 | TRBD1 | once | TRBV15 | TGTGCCACCAGCCAAGGGGGCGACCAGCCCCAGCATTTT | CATSQGGDQPQHF
TRBJ2-7 | NA | NA | TRBV10-3 | TGTGCCATCAGTGAGTCGACGGGAGAGCAGTACTTC | CAISESTGEQYF
TRBJ2-7 | NA | NA | TRBV7-2 | TGTGCCAGCAGCCAAACAGGGTCCTACGAGCAGTACTTC | CASSQTGSYEQYF
TRBJ1-1 | NA | NA | TRBV11-2 | TGTGCCAGCAGCCTAACAGGGCCGAACACTGAAGCTTTCTTT | CASSLTGPNTEAFF
TRBJ2-3 | NA | NA | TRBV29-1 | TGCAGCGTTGACTTGGCTACAGATACGCAGTATTTT | CSVDLATDTQYF
TRBJ2-3 | NA | NA | TRBV25-1 | TGTGCCAGCAGCCACAGGGTGGGTAGAGATACGCAGTATTTT | CASSHRVGRDTQYF
TRBJ2-5 | NA | NA | TRBV5-4 | TGTGCCAGCAGCCGCCAGGGAGAGACCCAGTACTTC | CASSRQGETQYF
TRBJ1-6 | TRBD1 | NA | TRBV18 | TGTGCCAGCTCACAGGGACAGGGGAGTTCACCCCTCCACTTT | CASSQGQGSSPLHF
TRBJ2-4 | TRBD2 | NA | TRBV25-1 | TGTGCCAGCAGTGAAGGTACCGGGGGGGTTAAAAACATTCAGTACTTC | CASSEGTGGVKNIQYF
TRBJ2-7 | TRBD2 | once | TRBV11-1 | TGTGCCAGCAGCCTAGGGCGGCTGGCTAGCGGGGGAGAATACTACGAGCAGTACTTC | CASSLGRLASGGEYYEQYF
TRBJ1-1 | NA | once | TRBV5-4 | TGTGCCAGCAGCTTGATAAGGGGCGTGAACACTGAAGCTTTCTTT | CASSLIRGVNTEAFF
TRBJ2-7 | TRBD1 | NA | TRBV5-1 | TGCGCCAGCAGCTTTACCGGGACAGGTGCCCCCAAGCAGTACTTC | CASSFTGTGAPKQYF
TRBJ2-3 | NA | NA | TRBV7-2 | TGTGCCAGCAGCTCCCTTTTCACAGATACGCAGTATTTT | CASSSLFTDTQYF
TRBJ2-2 | NA | NA | TRBV5-1 | TGCGCCAGCAGCTTGGGGACAGCTACAGCCACCGGGGAGCTGTTTTTT | CASSLGTATATGELFF
TRBJ2-2 | NA | NA | TRBV5-6 | TGTGCCAGCAGCTTGGGGCAGAACACCGGGGAGCTGTTTTTT | CASSLGQNTGELFF
TRBJ2-7 | TRBD1 | few | TRBV5-1 | TGCGCCAGCAGCTTCGGACAGGGAGGAGAGCAGTACTTC | CASSFGQGGEQYF
TRBJ1-2 | TRBD1 | NA | TRBV5-1 | TGCGCCAGCAGCTTAGGCAGGGGGCGAATAAACTATGGCTACACCTTC | CASSLGRGRINYGYTF
TRBJ2-7 | TRBD1 | NA | TRBV7-9 | TGTGCCAGCAGCACTAACCGGGACAGGGCCAACTACGAGCAGTACTTC | CASSTNRDRANYEQYF
TRBJ1-4 | NA | NA | TRBV29-1 | TGCAGCGTTTCGGCGGAGGGCTCTGCAACTAATGAAAAACTGTTTTTT | CSVSAEGSATNEKLFF
TRBJ1-6 | NA | NA | TRBV7-2 | TGTGCCAGCAGCCCCGGTTGGTCCCTCCACTTT | CASSPGWSLHF
TRBJ2-7 | NA | NA | TRBV5-1 | TGCGCCAGCAAGGTGGGGGGTTCCTACGAGCAGTACTTC | CASKVGGSYEQYF
TRBJ1-1 | NA | NA | TRBV6-1 | TGTGCCAGCAGTGAAGCTCAGGGGTTCACTGAAGCTTTCTTT | CASSEAQGFTEAFF
TRBJ1-4 | NA | NA | TRBV7-8 | TGTGCCAGCAGCTTACGACCTAGAACTAATGAAAAACTGTTTTTT | CASSLRPRTNEKLFF
TRBJ2-7 | TRBD1 | few | TRBV5-1 | TGCGCCAGCAGCTTACCGACAGGGTCTTTCGAGCAGTACTTC | CASSLPTGSFEQYF